These T cell receptor beta chains were read from a single sample in a study of cytomegalovirus exposure and HLA in healthy donors. TCRdb's copy holds only in-frame clones and misses some; the assay was immunoSEQ multiplex PCR. The sample's table shows about 46,000 clones. The source material was PBMCs. The receptors originated from a woman between 35 and 50 years old in good health and CMV-seronegative. Each CDR3 is given with its conserved first and last residue. The D gene is left open where the match is weak.

DNA	CDR3	length	V	J	D
TGTGCCAGCAGCTCCGGGACAGGGCTATTCGGTAATTCACCCCTCCACTTT	CASSSGTGLFGNSPLHF	17	TRBV5-4	TRBJ1-6	TRBD1
TGCGCCAGCAGCCCCACAGAGCCCATTAATGAAAAACTGTTTTTT	CASSPTEPINEKLFF	15	TRBV5-1	TRBJ1-4	NA
TGTGCCAGTAGTATACCCCCCCTGGACAGTGTGAACACTGAAGCTTTCTTT	CASSIPPLDSVNTEAFF	17	TRBV19	TRBJ1-1	NA
TGTGCCAGTAGTGGCCGGGAAAGGGGGCCTACTGAAGCTTTCTTT	CASSGRERGPTEAFF	15	TRBV19	TRBJ1-1	TRBD1
TGTGCCAGTAGGGGAGGGGCGTCCTGGGTAGAAGCTTTCTTT	CASRGGASWVEAFF	14	TRBV28	TRBJ1-1	NA
TGTGCCAGCAGATTTTCGGAGAGGGCCATTTACAATGAGCAGTTCTTC	CASRFSERAIYNEQFF	16	TRBV13	TRBJ2-1	NA
TGTGCCAGCAAAGAGGCAGGGGGCCTAAACACTGAAGCTTTCTTT	CASKEAGGLNTEAFF	15	TRBV19	TRBJ1-1	TRBD1
TGTGCCAGCAGCTTCGTTCTGGGGGCAGCTAGCAATCAGCCCCAGCATTTT	CASSFVLGAASNQPQHF	17	TRBV7-9	TRBJ1-5	NA
TGTGCCAGCAGTTTAAGGACTAGCGGGAGGGCGATAGATACGCAGTATTTT	CASSLRTSGRAIDTQYF	17	TRBV27	TRBJ2-3	TRBD2
TGCGCCAGCAGCCATGGCCGGCAGGGGGCCAACACTGAAGCTTTCTTT	CASSHGRQGANTEAFF	16	TRBV4-3	TRBJ1-1	TRBD1
TGTGCCAGCAGCCTCGGAGCACTAAACTACGAGCAGTACTTC	CASSLGALNYEQYF	14	TRBV13	TRBJ2-7	NA
TGCAGCGTTGAAGAGCCGGGGATGCGTAATGAGCAGTTCTTC	CSVEEPGMRNEQFF	14	TRBV29-1	TRBJ2-1	NA
TGTGCCAGTAGTCCAGAGACAGTTCCTATCTATGGCTACACCTTC	CASSPETVPIYGYTF	15	TRBV19	TRBJ1-2	NA
TGTGCCTGGAGTGTATCGGGTTCAGGGTTGGTCACTGAAGCTTTCTTT	CAWSVSGSGLVTEAFF	16	TRBV30	TRBJ1-1	NA
TGTGCCAGCAGCGTAGATGAGGGAGGCTCCTACAATGAGCAGTTCTTC	CASSVDEGGSYNEQFF	16	TRBV9	TRBJ2-1	NA
TGTGCCAGCAGCTTAGTTGCGGGGTTTAGTGAAAAACTGTTTTTT	CASSLVAGFSEKLFF	15	TRBV7-6	TRBJ1-4	NA
TGTGCCAGCAGCTCAAAGGGGTCAGGGATGGGGGAGACCCAGTACTTC	CASSSKGSGMGETQYF	16	TRBV7-3	TRBJ2-5	NA
TGTGCCAGCAGAACCGAACGACTAGGTAGTGAGCAGTTCTTC	CASRTERLGSEQFF	14	TRBV27	TRBJ2-1	NA
TGCGCCAGCAGCCAAGATCAAGGACGTATAAGGGGAGGGCTAGACAATGAGCAGTTCTTC	CASSQDQGRIRGGLDNEQFF	20	TRBV4-1	TRBJ2-1	TRBD2
TGTGCCAGCAGCTTAGTTGGGAGGAGGGGAGAGACCCAGTACTTC	CASSLVGRRGETQYF	15	TRBV11-2	TRBJ2-5	NA
TGCGCCAGCAGCTTGGTCGACAGTGGGGGGGAGCTGTTTTTT	CASSLVDSGGELFF	14	TRBV5-1	TRBJ2-2	NA
TGTGCCAGCAGTGATTCTTGGGGACAGGGTCCCTACGAGCAGTACTTC	CASSDSWGQGPYEQYF	16	TRBV6-1	TRBJ2-7	TRBD1
TGTGCCTGGAGTGCTGACAGGGGGCGAGGCTACACCTTC	CAWSADRGRGYTF	13	TRBV30	TRBJ1-2	TRBD1
TGTGCCAGCAGTCCCCCCCGTACTAGCGGCACCGGGGAGCTGTTTTTT	CASSPPRTSGTGELFF	16	TRBV9	TRBJ2-2	TRBD2
TGTGCCAGCAGTTTAGGAGGGGTCGAGCAGTACTTC	CASSLGGVEQYF	12	TRBV27	TRBJ2-7	NA
TGTGCCAGCAGTTACTCGTTTAATGACCCTAGCGAGCAGTACTTC	CASSYSFNDPSEQYF	15	TRBV6-5	TRBJ2-7	NA
TGTGCCAGCAGCATAGAGAGCTACGAGCAGTACTTC	CASSIESYEQYF	12	TRBV5-4	TRBJ2-7	NA
TGTGCCGCACGGGACATGTACGAGCAGTACTTC	CAARDMYEQYF	11	TRBV30	TRBJ2-7	NA
TGTGCCAGCAGCCAAGTATTAGGACAGGGGGAGACTGAAGCTTTCTTT	CASSQVLGQGETEAFF	16	TRBV4-2	TRBJ1-1	TRBD1
TGTGCCAGCAGCGTAAGGGGGATAGGGACTAACGAGCAGTACTTC	CASSVRGIGTNEQYF	15	TRBV9	TRBJ2-7	NA
TGTGCCAGCAGCTACAGGGAGGGTGAGCAGTTCTTC	CASSYREGEQFF	12	TRBV7-3	TRBJ2-1	NA
TGTGCCAGTAGTATACCCACAGGGAGCGACAATGAGCAGTTCTTC	CASSIPTGSDNEQFF	15	TRBV19	TRBJ2-1	NA
TGCGCCAGCAGCCTCGGACTAGCGGGAGGTGAAAACATTCAGTACTTC	CASSLGLAGGENIQYF	16	TRBV4-3	TRBJ2-4	TRBD2
TGTGCCAGCAGCTTATCGGGGGTGGCCGAGCAGTACTTC	CASSLSGVAEQYF	13	TRBV7-9	TRBJ2-7	NA
TGTGCCAGCAGTCAGGGAGGCGAGCAGTACTTC	CASSQGGEQYF	11	TRBV27	TRBJ2-7	NA
TGTGCCAGCGGGGGCCTAAGTTCGGGGGAGCTGTTTTTT	CASGGLSSGELFF	13	TRBV7-9	TRBJ2-2	NA
TGCGCCAGCAGCCAAGTCGACAGGGGTTACGAGCAGTACTTC	CASSQVDRGYEQYF	14	TRBV4-3	TRBJ2-7	TRBD1
TGCGCCAGCAGCCATCTTAGACAGGGTCGTCAAGCTTTCTTT	CASSHLRQGRQAFF	14	TRBV4-1	TRBJ1-1	TRBD1
TGTGCCAGCAGTAGGACAGGGGCCGGAAACACCATATATTTT	CASSRTGAGNTIYF	14	TRBV6-1	TRBJ1-3	TRBD1
TGTGCCAGCTCAACTGGTCGTGAGGAACGGGCTTTCTTT	CASSTGREERAFF	13	TRBV18	TRBJ1-1	NA
TGCAGCGTTGGGACTAGCGCCATACCCGACCGCGAGCAGTACTTC	CSVGTSAIPDREQYF	15	TRBV29-1	TRBJ2-7	TRBD2
TGTGCCAGCAGTTTAACTAGCGGGAGCTACGAGCAGTACTTC	CASSLTSGSYEQYF	14	TRBV27	TRBJ2-7	TRBD2
TGTGCCAGCAGCGTAGAAGGGACAGGTAATCAGCCCCAGCATTTT	CASSVEGTGNQPQHF	15	TRBV9	TRBJ1-5	TRBD1
TGTGCCAGCAGCTTTGGGCAGGGGCCCTCTGGGGCCAACGTCCTGACTTTC	CASSFGQGPSGANVLTF	17	TRBV13	TRBJ2-6	NA
TGTGCCATCGGCGGCGGGGGTGCCTACGAGCAGTACTTC	CAIGGGGAYEQYF	13	TRBV10-3	TRBJ2-7	TRBD2